This entry concerns a single T cell receptor beta chain. This clonotype was picked up many times. The clone's antigen remains unknown. Per-nucleotide qualities are absent, and no much larger clonotype sits a single base away. This specimen comes from a study of early T cells in non-severe SARS-CoV-2 infection (dated by TCRdb to the early 2020s). At the level of the whole study: Bulk RNA from unsorted whole blood was used for TCR sequencing, so alpha and beta chains could not be paired.

Library generation was performed with 5' RACE. Sequencer: NextSeq 500. Unique molecular identifiers were attached to individual cDNA molecules in the TCR library protocol so that sequencing error and PCR bias could be corrected. Sequencing covered both TCR alpha and beta chains, and within each sample the abundances of alpha and beta sequences were tightly co-correlated. Concerning the study's data processing: Decombinator V4 was used to annotate the V gene, J gene and CDR3 of the TCR sequences. Expanded TCRs were defined as changing significantly between any two time points under a Poisson model with p below 0.0001. TCR abundances were normalised to the total number of TCRs sequenced per sample and were expressed as counts per million. VDJdb, accessed 1 November 2021, was searched for CMV, EBV and SARS-CoV-2 annotated TCRs, with TCRs annotated for multiple antigens excluded. TCRdb reanalyzed the raw reads on its own, using fastp at Q25 for trimming and MiXCR for clone calling, and kept in-frame beta chains. Rows matching on CDR3 protein sequence are summarized as one entry with the most common DNA and genes. TCRdb's processing, not the authors' own work, is the source of the V and J calls. The sample table contains 62,000 or so distinct CDR3 sequences; only one count was recorded for approximately 9.2% of them. Of the sample, roughly an eighth is held by the ten largest clones.

Results the study describes overall, beyond this receptor: VDJdb matching was skewed toward anti-spike CD8 responses and likely underestimated virus-specific expansions by missing private and CD4 specificities.

Set within a cohort of healthcare workers in London, UK, this nested case-control study involved weekly PCR testing of nasopharyngeal swabs along with blood sampling. Healthcare workers were recruited between 23 and 31 March 2020, during the week of the UK lockdown, and were followed weekly for up to 16 weeks. Here the sequenced sample was whole blood, taken at baseline. The TCR sequence derives from an adult who was a healthcare worker with PCR-confirmed SARS-CoV-2 infection or an uninfected control (not recorded which).

The encoded CDR3 is CSGGRGDTEAFF. Here is the DNA: TGCAGCGGCGGAAGGGGGGACACTGAAGCTTTCTTT. The sequence links TRBV29-1 to TRBJ1-1; a tentative D match to TRBD1 spans 6 bases. CDR1 and CDR2 are read off the germline V gene as SQVTM and ANQGSEA. V lost 7 bases and J lost 3 bases; the stretch between them is 12 bases long. The cysteine opens and the phenylalanine closes a CDR3 of 12 amino acids. CDR3 DNA is the only sequence kept; it has 36 bases, read in frame from the first base.